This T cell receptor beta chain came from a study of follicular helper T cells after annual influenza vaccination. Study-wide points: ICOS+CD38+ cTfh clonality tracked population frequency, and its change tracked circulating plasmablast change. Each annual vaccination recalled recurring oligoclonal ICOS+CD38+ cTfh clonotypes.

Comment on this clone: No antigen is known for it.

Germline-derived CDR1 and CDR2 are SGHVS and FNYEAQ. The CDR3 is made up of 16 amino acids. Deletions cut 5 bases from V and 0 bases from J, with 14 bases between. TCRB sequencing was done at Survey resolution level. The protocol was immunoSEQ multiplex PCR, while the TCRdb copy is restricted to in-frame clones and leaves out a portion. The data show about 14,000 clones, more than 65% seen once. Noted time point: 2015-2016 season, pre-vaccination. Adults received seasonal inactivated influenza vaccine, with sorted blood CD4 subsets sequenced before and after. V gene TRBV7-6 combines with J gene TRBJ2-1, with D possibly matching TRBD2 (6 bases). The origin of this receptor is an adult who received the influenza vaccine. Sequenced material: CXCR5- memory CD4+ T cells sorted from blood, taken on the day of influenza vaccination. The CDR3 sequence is CASSPRDSSSYNEQFF. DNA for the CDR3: TGTGCCAGCAGCCCCCGGGACTCAAGCTCCTACAATGAGCAGTTCTTC.